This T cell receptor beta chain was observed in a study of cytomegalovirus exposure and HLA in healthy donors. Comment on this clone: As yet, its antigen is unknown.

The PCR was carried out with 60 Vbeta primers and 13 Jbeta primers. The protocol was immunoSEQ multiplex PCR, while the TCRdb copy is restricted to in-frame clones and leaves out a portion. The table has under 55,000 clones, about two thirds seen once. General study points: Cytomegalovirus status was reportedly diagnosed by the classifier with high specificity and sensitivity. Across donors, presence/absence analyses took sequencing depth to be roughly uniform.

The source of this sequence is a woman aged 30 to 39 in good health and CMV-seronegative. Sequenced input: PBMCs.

The CDR3 sequence: CASSRSSYNEQFF. Here the CDR3 DNA reads TGTGCCAGCAGCCGGAGCTCCTACAATGAGCAGTTCTTC. V gene TRBV12-1 combines with J gene TRBJ2-1; TRBD2, the table's D call, was not compared with the DNA. TRBV12-1 is flagged as a pseudogene. The CDR3 covers 13 residues.